This T cell receptor beta chain was obtained from a study of tumor and adjacent non-tumor tissue in lung cancer. Germline V gene lookup returns CDR1 MNHNS and CDR2 SASEGT. This CDR3 spans 15 amino acids. V shed 4 bases and J 7 bases; nucleotides not matched to a gene: 10. A modified ARM-PCR protocol with three rounds of nested PCR amplified TCRbeta. TCRdb reprocessed the multiplex PCR reads via MiXCR and lists one record per CDR3 protein. Altogether around 140,000 distinct CDR3 sequences are present, approximately 72% being singletons, with the ten largest covering roughly 20%. For this clonotype: Its antigen is currently unknown.

Broader study findings: Patients with more diverse tumor TCRs had worse survival. In normal lung, the top 100 clones were significantly more dominant than in tumor. Significantly higher TCR diversity was found in tumor than normal lung.

The template was RNA from unsorted bulk tissue. The TCR originated in a man between 60 and 70 years old with small cell lung cancer. Material for sequencing was lung tumor tissue. J is TRBJ1-5 and V is TRBV6-1; 7 bases fit TRBD1. Written as DNA, the CDR3 is TGTGCCAGCAGTGTCTCCGGGACAGAATCGCAGCCCCAGCATTTT. Translating it yields CASSVSGTESQPQHF.